These 18 T cell receptor beta chains originate from one sample sequenced in a study of cytomegalovirus exposure and HLA in healthy donors. Here immunoSEQ multiplex PCR was the method, and the copy in TCRdb shows in-frame clones only, minus some. The profile covers some 49,000 clones, with roughly 93% appearing a single time and almost 1.5% taken by the ten largest. Sequencing was performed on PBMCs. Receptors were obtained from a man younger than 30 in good health and CMV-seronegative.

This chain joins TRBV11-2 and TRBJ2-7; 7 nucleotides agree with TRBD1. Germline V lookup: CDR1 SGHAT, CDR2 FQNNGV. V was clipped by 5 bases and J by 0 bases; unmatched bases: 4. CDR3 length equals 14 residues. CDR3 DNA sequence: TGTGCCAGCAGCCCACGGACAGGCTCCTACGAGCAGTACTTC. Its translation: CASSPRTGSYEQYF.

The CDR3 DNA sequence: TGTGCCAGCAGTCCCCCGACAGGGTCCTACGAGCAGTACTTC. It codes for CASSPPTGSYEQYF. V gene TRBV27 combines with J gene TRBJ2-7; 7 bases agree with TRBD1. V shed 5 bases, J shed 1 base, and the junction held 5 bases outside the gene matches. The CDR3 covers 14 residues. Germline loops: CDR1 MNHEY, CDR2 SMNVEV (reference sequence).

The chain links TRBV28 to TRBJ2-1; 7 nucleotides align to TRBD2. After removal of 2 bases from V and 6 bases from J, the junction contained 7 bases not matched to a gene. CDR1 is MDHEN, CDR2 SYDVKM, per germline. The length of the CDR3 is 15 residues. The CDR3 reads CASSLGRREINEQFF. CDR3 nucleotide sequence: TGTGCCAGCAGTTTAGGGCGGCGGGAGATCAATGAGCAGTTCTTC.

CDR3 protein: CASSSQGDTEAFF. The CDR3 bases are TGTGCCAGCAGCTCACAGGGGGACACTGAAGCTTTCTTT. This chain uses TRBV7-9 with TRBJ1-1; the match to TRBD1 covers 8 bases. The germline CDR1 and CDR2 sequences are SEHNR and FQNEAQ (reference sequence). With V trimmed by 4 bases and J by 3 bases, 1 base remained unmatched. This CDR3 contains 13 residues.

V gene TRBV10-3 combines with J gene TRBJ2-3, with 10 nucleotides matching TRBD2. This CDR3 comprises 18 residues. From germline, CDR1 is ENHRY and CDR2 SYGVKD. V lost 3 bases to trimming and J lost 0 bases; unmatched junction nucleotides: 9. The CDR3 DNA sequence: TGTGCCATCAGTGAAGGCACTAGCGGGGACCAAAGCACAGATACGCAGTATTTT. Its translation is CAISEGTSGDQSTDTQYF.

V gene TRBV6-1 combines with J gene TRBJ1-5, with D uncertain. V was shortened by 3 bases and J by 2 bases, with 20 bases between the two germline ends. CDR3 size: 18 residues. Germline-derived CDR1 and CDR2 are MNHNS and SASEGT. The CDR3 loop is CASSDFGVGRFGNQPQHF. Written as DNA, the CDR3 is TGTGCCAGCAGTGATTTCGGGGTAGGGAGATTTGGCAATCAGCCCCAGCATTTT.

V is TRBV27 and J is TRBJ2-2; tentatively, D is TRBD2 (5 bases). V lost 3 bases and J lost 5, with 7 bases in between. The CDR3 runs 13 residues. CDR1 and CDR2 (germline): MNHEY, SMNVEV (reference sequence). Here the CDR3 DNA reads TGTGCCAGCAGTTTGACGGGGACCGGGGAGCTGTTTTTT. It yields the protein CASSLTGTGELFF.

V is TRBV28 and J is TRBJ1-5; tentative D call: TRBD1 (5 bases). Germline V gene data show CDR1 as MDHEN and CDR2 as SYDVKM. This CDR3 has 15 amino acids. Trimming removed 5 bases from V and 6 bases from J, with 17 bases in between. The CDR3 reads CASSPPGGRGQPQHF. DNA of the CDR3: TGTGCCAGCAGTCCCCCCGGGGGAAGAGGTCAGCCCCAGCATTTT.

The rearrangement uses TRBV14 and TRBJ1-5; weak D call: TRBD1 (6 bases). The V end lost 6 bases, the J end lost 0 bases, and 18 bases lay between the germline ends. This CDR3 is built from 17 residues. The germline gives CDR1 SGHDN, CDR2 FVKESK. The CDR3 is CASRATGHLISNQPQHF. CDR3 sequence (DNA): TGTGCCAGCAGGGCAACGGGACACCTCATTAGCAATCAGCCCCAGCATTTT.

To note about this clone: The sample holds other DNA sequences that translate to the same CDR3. This chain uses TRBV7-3 with TRBJ2-7, with 8 bases lining up with TRBD2. CDR1 and CDR2 from the germline V gene are SGHTA and FQGTGA. The CDR3 sequence is 15 residues long. With 3 bases clipped from V and 0 bases from J, the junction kept 4 bases outside the gene matches. CDR3 in DNA: TGTGCCAGCAGCTTGACGGGAGGGGGCTCCTACGAGCAGTACTTC. Translated: CASSLTGGGSYEQYF.

The chain combines TRBV9 with TRBJ2-3, with 13 bases identical to TRBD2. The J segment lost 8 bases and the V segment lost 2 bases, leaving 8 bases of the junction unmatched. The CDR3 has 16 amino acids. Per germline, CDR1 SGDLS and CDR2 YYNGEE. The CDR3 DNA sequence: TGTGCCAGCAGCGTTGGGACTAGCGGGGCCATGGGTACGCAGTATTTT. Translation gives CASSVGTSGAMGTQYF.

CDR3 nucleotides: TGTGCCAGCAGTGAATCCGGACTAGCGGGAGAAAATGAGCAGTTCTTC. Protein: CASSESGLAGENEQFF. This chain uses TRBV25-1 with TRBJ2-1, with TRBD2 matching over 13 bases. This CDR3 comprises 16 residues. The trim removed 1 base at V and 7 bases at J, leaving 4 bases unmatched. From germline, CDR1 is MGHDK and CDR2 SYGVNS.

The chain couples TRBV10-3 to TRBJ2-2; 8 bases line up with TRBD2. The CDR3 has 17 residues. CDR1 and CDR2 from the germline V gene are ENHRY and SYGVKD. Losses at the gene ends were 8 bases for V and 0 bases for J; bases not matched to a gene: 11. Written as DNA, the CDR3 is TGTGCCATCGGGCTGGGACTAGGACCGCCGAACACCGGGGAGCTGTTTTTT. This codes for CAIGLGLGPPNTGELFF.

The chain uses TRBV4-2 and TRBJ2-6, with TRBD2 identical over 11 bases. Germline loops: CDR1 LGHNA, CDR2 YNFKEQ. The CDR3 covers 21 residues. V was pared by 1 base and J by 0 bases, with 11 bases of the junction left unmatched. The CDR3 DNA is TGTGCCAGCAGCCAAGGGGGGATGAGACTAGCGGGGTTCTCTGGGGCCAACGTCCTGACTTTC. As protein: CASSQGGMRLAGFSGANVLTF.

This sequence joins TRBV28 and TRBJ2-7; 8 bases are a match to TRBD1. The CDR3 spans 15 residues. V dropped 6 bases and J dropped 7; count of bases not matched to a gene: 14. Looked up from germline, CDR1 is MDHEN and CDR2 is SYDVKM. The chain's CDR3 is CASSPLRTGMGEQYF. CDR3 bases: TGTGCCAGCAGCCCCCTCCGGACAGGGATGGGAGAGCAGTACTTC.

The V call is TRBV6-6, the J call TRBJ2-2, with TRBD2 identical over 8 bases. V trimming: 5 bases; J trimming: 4 bases; junction bases outside the gene matches: 0. The CDR3 loop spans 13 amino acids. Germline assignment: CDR1 MNHNY and CDR2 SVGAGI (reference sequence). DNA for the CDR3: TGTGCCAGCAGTCTAGCGGGCACCGGGGAGCTGTTTTTT. Translation gives CASSLAGTGELFF.

The chain has TRBV7-2 and TRBJ1-5, with D hard to call. Germline V gene lookup returns CDR1 SGHTA and CDR2 FQGNSA. The CDR3 extends over 14 amino acids. Trimming left V 4 bases short and J 0 bases short, with 7 bases between. In DNA, the CDR3 is TGTGCCAGCAGCTCGACTGATAGCAATCAGCCCCAGCATTTT. Its protein product is CASSSTDSNQPQHF. Full variable domain (outside the CDR3, taken from reference TRBV7-2 and TRBJ1-5): GAGVSQSPSNKVTEKGKDVELRCDPISGHTALYWYRQSLGQGLEFLIYFQGNSAPDKSGLPSDRFSAERTGGSVSTLTIQRTQQEDSAVYLCASSSTDSNQPQHFGDGTRLSIL.

The J gene is TRBJ2-2, the V gene TRBV19; 7 nucleotides line up with TRBD2. CDR3 length: 15 residues. Trimming removed 6 bases from V and 1 base from J; junction bases left unmatched: 5. Germline V gene data show CDR1 as LNHDA and CDR2 as SQIVND (reference sequence). The CDR3 reads CASSPWGGNTGELFF. Written as DNA, the CDR3 is TGTGCCAGTAGCCCCTGGGGGGGGAACACCGGGGAGCTGTTTTTT.